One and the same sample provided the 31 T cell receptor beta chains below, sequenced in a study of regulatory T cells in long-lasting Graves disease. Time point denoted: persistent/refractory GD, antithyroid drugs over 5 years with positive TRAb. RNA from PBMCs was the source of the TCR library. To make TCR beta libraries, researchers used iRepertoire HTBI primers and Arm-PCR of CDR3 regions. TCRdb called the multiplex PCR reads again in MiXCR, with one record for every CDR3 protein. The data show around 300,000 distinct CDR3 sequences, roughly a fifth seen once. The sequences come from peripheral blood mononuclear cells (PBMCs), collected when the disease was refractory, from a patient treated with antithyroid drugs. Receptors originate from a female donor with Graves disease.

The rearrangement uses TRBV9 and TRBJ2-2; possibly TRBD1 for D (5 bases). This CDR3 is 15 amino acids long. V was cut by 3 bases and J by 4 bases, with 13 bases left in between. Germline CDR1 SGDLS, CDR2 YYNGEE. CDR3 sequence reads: CASSDSWGVTGELFF. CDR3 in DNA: TGTGCCAGCAGCGATTCGTGGGGCGTCACCGGGGAGCTGTTTTTT.

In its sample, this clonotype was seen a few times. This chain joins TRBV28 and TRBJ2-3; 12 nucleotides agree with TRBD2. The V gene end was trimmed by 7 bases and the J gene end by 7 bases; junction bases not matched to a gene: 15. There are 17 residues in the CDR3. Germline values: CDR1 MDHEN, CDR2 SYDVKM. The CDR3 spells CASTQPGLAGLRNTQYF. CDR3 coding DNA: TGTGCCAGCACCCAGCCCGGACTAGCGGGACTGAGGAATACGCAGTATTTT. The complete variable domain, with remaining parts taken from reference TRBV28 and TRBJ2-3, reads DVKVTQSSRYLVKRTGEKVFLECVQDMDHENMFWYRQDPGLGLRLIYFSYDVKMKEKGDIPEGYSVSREKKERFSLILESASTNQTSMYLCASTQPGLAGLRNTQYFGPGTRLTVL.

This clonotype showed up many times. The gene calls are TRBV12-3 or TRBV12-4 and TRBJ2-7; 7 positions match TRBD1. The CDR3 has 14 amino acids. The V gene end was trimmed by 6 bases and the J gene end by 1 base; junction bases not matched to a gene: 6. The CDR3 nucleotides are TGTGCCAGCAGGGATAACAGGGGATCCTACGAGCAGTACTTC. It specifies CASRDNRGSYEQYF.

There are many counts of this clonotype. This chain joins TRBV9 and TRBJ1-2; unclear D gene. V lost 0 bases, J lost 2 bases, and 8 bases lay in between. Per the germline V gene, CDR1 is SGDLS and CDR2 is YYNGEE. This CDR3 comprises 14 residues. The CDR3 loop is CASSVAQGNYGYTF. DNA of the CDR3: TGTGCCAGCAGCGTAGCTCAAGGGAACTATGGCTACACCTTC.

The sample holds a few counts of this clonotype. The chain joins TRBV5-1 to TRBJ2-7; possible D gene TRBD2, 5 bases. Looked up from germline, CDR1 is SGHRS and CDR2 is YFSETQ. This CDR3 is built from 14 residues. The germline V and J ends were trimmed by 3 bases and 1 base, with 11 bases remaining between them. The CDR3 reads CASSSREGSYEQYF. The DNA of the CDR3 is TGCGCCAGCAGCTCCCGAGAGGGATCCTACGAGCAGTACTTC.

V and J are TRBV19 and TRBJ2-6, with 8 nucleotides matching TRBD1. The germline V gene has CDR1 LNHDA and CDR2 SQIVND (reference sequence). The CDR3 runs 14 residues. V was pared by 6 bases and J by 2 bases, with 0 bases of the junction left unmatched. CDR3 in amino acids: CASRDRAGANVLTF. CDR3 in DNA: TGTGCCAGTAGGGACAGGGCTGGGGCCAACGTCCTGACTTTC.

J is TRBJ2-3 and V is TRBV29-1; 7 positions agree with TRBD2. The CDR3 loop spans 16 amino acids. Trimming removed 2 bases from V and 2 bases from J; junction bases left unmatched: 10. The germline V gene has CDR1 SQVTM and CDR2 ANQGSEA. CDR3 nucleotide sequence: TGCAGCGTTGAACATGATAGCGGGTACTCCACAGATACGCAGTATTTT. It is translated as CSVEHDSGYSTDTQYF.

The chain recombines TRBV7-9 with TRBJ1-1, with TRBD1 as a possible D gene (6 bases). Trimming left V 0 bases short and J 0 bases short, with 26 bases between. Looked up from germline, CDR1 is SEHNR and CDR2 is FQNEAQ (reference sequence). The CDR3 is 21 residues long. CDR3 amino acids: CASSLASEPQGDTLMNTEAFF. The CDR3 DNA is TGTGCCAGCAGCTTAGCGTCCGAGCCACAAGGGGACACTCTCATGAACACTGAAGCTTTCTTT.

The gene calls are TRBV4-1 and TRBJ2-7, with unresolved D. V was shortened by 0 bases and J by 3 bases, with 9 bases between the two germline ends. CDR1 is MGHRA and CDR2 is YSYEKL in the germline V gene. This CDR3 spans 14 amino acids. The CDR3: CASSQEERFYEQYF. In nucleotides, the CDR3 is TGCGCCAGCAGCCAAGAGGAGAGGTTCTACGAGCAGTACTTC.

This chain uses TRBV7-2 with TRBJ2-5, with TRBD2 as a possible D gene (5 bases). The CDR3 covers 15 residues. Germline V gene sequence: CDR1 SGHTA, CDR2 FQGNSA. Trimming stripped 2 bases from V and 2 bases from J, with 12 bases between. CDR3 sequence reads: CASSLRTTGQETQYF. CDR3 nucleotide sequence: TGTGCCAGCAGCTTAAGAACTACGGGGCAAGAGACCCAGTACTTC.

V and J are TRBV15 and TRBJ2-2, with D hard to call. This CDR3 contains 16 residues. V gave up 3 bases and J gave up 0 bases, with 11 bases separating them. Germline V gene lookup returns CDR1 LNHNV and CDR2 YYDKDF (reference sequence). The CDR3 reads CATSSPQAANTGELFF. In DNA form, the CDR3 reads TGTGCCACCAGCAGCCCCCAAGCCGCGAACACCGGGGAGCTGTTTTTT.

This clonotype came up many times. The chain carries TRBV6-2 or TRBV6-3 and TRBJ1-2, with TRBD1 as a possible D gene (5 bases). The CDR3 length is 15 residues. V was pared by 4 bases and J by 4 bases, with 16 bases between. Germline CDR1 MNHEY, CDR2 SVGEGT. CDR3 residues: CASSSDRDYGYGYTF. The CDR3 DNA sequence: TGTGCCAGCAGTTCGGACCGGGACTATGGCTATGGCTACACCTTC.

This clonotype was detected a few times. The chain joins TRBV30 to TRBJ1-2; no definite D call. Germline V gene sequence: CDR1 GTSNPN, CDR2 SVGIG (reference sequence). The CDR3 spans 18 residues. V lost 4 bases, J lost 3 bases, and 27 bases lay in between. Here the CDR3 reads CAWKPPSERRLADYGYTF. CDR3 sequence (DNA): TGTGCCTGGAAACCCCCCTCTGAAAGAAGGCTAGCGGACTATGGCTACACCTTC.

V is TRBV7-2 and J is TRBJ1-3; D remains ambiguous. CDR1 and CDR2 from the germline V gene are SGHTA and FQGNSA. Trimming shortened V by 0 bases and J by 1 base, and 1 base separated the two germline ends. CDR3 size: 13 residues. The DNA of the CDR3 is TGTGCCAGCAGCTTAGCGTCTGGAAACACCATATATTTT. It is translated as CASSLASGNTIYF.

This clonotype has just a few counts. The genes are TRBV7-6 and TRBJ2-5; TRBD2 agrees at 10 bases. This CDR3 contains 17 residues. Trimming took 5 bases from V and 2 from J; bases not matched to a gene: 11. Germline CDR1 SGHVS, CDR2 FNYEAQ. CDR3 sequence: CASSLQLAGTYQETQYF. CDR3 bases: TGTGCCAGCAGCCTCCAACTAGCGGGGACCTATCAAGAGACCCAGTACTTC.

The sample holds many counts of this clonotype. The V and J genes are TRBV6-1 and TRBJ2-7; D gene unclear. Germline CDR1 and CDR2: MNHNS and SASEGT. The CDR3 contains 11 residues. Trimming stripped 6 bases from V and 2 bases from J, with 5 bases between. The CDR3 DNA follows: TGTGCCAGCAGCAAAACCTACGAGCAGTACTTC. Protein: CASSKTYEQYF.

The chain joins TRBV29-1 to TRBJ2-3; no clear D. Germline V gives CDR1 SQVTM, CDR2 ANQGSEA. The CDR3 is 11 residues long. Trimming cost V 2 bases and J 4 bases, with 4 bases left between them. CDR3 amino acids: CSVERSDTQYF. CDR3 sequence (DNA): TGCAGCGTTGAACGATCAGATACGCAGTATTTT.

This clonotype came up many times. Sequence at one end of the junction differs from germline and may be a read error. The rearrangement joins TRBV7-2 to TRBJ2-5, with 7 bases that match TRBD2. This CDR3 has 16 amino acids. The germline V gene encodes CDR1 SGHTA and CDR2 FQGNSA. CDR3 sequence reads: CASSLAMGLAEETQYF. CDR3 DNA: TGTGCCAGCAGCCTAGCCATGGGGCTAGCGGAAGAGACCCAGTACTTC.

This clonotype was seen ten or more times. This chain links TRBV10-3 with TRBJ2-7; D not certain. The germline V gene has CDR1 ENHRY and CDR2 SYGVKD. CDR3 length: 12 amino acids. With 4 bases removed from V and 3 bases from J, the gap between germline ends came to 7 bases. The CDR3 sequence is CAISGVGYEQYF. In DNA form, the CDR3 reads TGTGCCATCAGTGGTGTGGGCTACGAGCAGTACTTC.

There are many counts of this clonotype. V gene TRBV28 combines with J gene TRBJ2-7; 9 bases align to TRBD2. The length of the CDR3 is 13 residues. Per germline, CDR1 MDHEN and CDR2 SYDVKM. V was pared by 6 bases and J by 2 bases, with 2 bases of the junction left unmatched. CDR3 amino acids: CASRVAGAYEQYF. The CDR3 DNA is TGTGCCAGCAGAGTAGCGGGGGCCTACGAGCAGTACTTC.

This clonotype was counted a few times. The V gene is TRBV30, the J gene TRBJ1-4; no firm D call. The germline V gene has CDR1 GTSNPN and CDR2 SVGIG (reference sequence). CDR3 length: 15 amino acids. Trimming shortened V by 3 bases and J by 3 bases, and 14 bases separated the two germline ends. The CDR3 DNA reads TGTGCCTGGAGCTCCGTAGGGTCCCCTAATGAAAAACTGTTTTTT. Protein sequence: CAWSSVGSPNEKLFF.

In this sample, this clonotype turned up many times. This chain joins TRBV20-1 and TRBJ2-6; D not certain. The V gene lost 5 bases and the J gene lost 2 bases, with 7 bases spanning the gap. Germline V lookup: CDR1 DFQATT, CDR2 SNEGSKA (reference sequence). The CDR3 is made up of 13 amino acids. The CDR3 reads CSAVRPGANVLTF. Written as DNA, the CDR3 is TGCAGTGCTGTTCGACCTGGGGCCAACGTCCTGACTTTC.

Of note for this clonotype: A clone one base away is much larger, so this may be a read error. Here the CDR3 reads CASSLGRREWETQYF. CDR3 bases: TGTGCCAGCAGCTTAGGGAGGAGAGAGTGGGAGACCCAGTACTTC. The chain joins TRBV7-2 to TRBJ2-5; a weak D match, TRBD2 (5 bases). Trimming took off 1 base at V and 5 bases at J, with 14 bases between the two ends. This CDR3 comprises 15 residues. Germline V lookup: CDR1 SGHTA, CDR2 FQGNSA.

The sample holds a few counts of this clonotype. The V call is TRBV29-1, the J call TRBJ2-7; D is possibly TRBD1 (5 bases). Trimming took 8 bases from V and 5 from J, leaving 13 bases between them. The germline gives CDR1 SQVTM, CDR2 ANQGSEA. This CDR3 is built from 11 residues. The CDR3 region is CSIKVGDEQYF. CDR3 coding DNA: TGCAGCATAAAGGTAGGGGACGAGCAGTACTTC.

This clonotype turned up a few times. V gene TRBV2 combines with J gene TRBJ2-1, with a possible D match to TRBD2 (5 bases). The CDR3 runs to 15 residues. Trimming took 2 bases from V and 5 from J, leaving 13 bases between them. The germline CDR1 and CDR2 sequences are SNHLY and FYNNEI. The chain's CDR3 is CASSETAGGHNEQFF. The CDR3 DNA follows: TGTGCCAGCAGTGAAACGGCAGGAGGCCACAATGAGCAGTTCTTC.

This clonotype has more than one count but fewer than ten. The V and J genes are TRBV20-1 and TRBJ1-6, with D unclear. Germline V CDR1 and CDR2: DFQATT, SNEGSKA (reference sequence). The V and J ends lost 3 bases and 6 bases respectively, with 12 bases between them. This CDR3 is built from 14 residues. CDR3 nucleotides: TGCAGTGCTAGTAGTGGCTCGATTAATTCACCCCTCCACTTT. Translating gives CSASSGSINSPLHF.

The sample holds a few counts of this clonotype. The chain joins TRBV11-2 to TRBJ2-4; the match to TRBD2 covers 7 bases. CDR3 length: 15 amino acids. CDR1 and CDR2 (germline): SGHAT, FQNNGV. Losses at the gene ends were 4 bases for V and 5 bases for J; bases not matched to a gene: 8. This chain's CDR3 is CASSSLGGSQNIQYF. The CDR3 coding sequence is TGTGCCAGCAGCTCCTTGGGAGGGAGTCAAAACATTCAGTACTTC. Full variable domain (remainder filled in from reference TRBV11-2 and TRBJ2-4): EAGVAQSPRYKIIEKRQSVAFWCNPISGHATLYWYQQILGQGPKLLIQFQNNGVVDDSQLPKDRFSAERLKGVDSTLKIQPAKLEDSAVYLCASSSLGGSQNIQYFGAGTRLSVL.

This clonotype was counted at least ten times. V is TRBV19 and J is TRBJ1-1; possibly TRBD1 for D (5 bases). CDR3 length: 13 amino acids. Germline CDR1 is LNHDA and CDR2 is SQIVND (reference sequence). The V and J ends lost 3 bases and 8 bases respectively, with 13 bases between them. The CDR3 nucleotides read TGTGCCAGTAGTATCTTCGGGGGGAAGGAAGCTTTCTTT. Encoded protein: CASSIFGGKEAFF.

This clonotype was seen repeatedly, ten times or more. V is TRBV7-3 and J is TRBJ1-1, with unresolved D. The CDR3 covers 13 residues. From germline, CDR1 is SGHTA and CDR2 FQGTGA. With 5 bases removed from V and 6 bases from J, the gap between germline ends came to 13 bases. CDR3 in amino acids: CASSVDLSAEAFF. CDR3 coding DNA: TGTGCCAGCAGCGTGGACTTATCAGCTGAAGCTTTCTTT. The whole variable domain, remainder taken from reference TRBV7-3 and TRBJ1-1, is GAGVSQTPSNKVTEKGKYVELRCDPISGHTALYWYRQSLGQGPEFLIYFQGTGAADDSGLPNDRFFAVRPEGSVSTLKIQRTERGDSAVYLCASSVDLSAEAFFGQGTRLTVV.

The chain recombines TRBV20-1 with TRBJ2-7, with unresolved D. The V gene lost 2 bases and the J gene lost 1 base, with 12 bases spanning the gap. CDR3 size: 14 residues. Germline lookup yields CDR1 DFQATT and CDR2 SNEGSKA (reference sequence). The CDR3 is CSARPLYGSYEQYF. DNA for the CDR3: TGCAGTGCTAGACCCCTTTACGGATCCTACGAGCAGTACTTC.

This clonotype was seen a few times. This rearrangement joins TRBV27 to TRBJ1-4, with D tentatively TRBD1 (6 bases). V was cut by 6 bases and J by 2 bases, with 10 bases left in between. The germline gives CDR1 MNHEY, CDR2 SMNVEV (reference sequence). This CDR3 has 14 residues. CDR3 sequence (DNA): TGTGCCAGCAGAAAGGGGGAGACTAATGAAAAACTGTTTTTT. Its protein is CASRKGETNEKLFF.